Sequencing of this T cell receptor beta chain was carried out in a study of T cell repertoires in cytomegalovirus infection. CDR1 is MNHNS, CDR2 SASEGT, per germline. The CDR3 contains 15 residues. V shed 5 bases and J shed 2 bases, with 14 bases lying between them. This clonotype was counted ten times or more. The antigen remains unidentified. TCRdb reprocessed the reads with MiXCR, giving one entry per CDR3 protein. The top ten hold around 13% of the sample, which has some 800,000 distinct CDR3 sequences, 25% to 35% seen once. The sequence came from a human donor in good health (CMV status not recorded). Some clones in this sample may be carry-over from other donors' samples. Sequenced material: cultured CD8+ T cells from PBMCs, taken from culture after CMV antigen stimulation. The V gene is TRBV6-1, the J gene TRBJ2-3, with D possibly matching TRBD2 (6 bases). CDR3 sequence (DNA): TGTGCCAGCAGTCTCCGGGGGTTCTTCACAGATACGCAGTATTTT. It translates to CASSLRGFFTDTQYF.